The 12 T cell receptor beta chains below were found in one sample sequenced in a study of T cells after yellow fever vaccination. TCRdb processed the 5' RACE reads anew with MiXCR; each CDR3 protein has one entry. The repertoire holds 550,000 or so distinct CDR3 sequences, 15% to 20% seen once, with 14% in the top ten. This specimen was PBMCs, taken 15 days after the yellow fever booster vaccination. The receptors stem from a man aged 30 to 39 who received the YFV17D yellow fever vaccine.

The J gene is TRBJ2-4, the V gene TRBV20-1; perhaps D is TRBD1 or TRBD2 (6 bases each). Trimming stripped 3 bases from V and 9 bases from J, with 21 bases between. CDR1 is DFQATT and CDR2 is SNEGSKA in the germline V gene (reference sequence). The CDR3 extends over 15 amino acids. The CDR3 region has the DNA TGCAGTGCTAGTGGGGACACTGGAGGGTATCGCATTCAGTACTTC. This gives the protein CSASGDTGGYRIQYF.

The chain employs TRBV6-5 and TRBJ2-7; D is possibly TRBD1 (5 bases). CDR1 MNHEY and CDR2 SVGAGI come from the germline V gene. Trimming stripped 2 bases from V and 7 bases from J, with 15 bases between. This CDR3 comprises 14 residues. For the CDR3, the DNA is TGTGCCAGCAGTTACGGCGACGACAGCCTAGAGCAGTACTTC. Encoded protein: CASSYGDDSLEQYF.

This chain links TRBV25-1 with TRBJ1-1; no firm D call. With 1 base removed from V and 0 bases from J, the gap between germline ends came to 9 bases. The CDR3 length is 15 residues. Germline loops: CDR1 MGHDK, CDR2 SYGVNS. The CDR3 DNA reads as TGTGCCAGCAGTGAATCAGACAACATGAACACTGAAGCTTTCTTT. This sequence encodes CASSESDNMNTEAFF.

The chain combines TRBV29-1 with TRBJ2-7; tentative D call: TRBD1 (6 bases). CDR3 length equals 13 residues. V lost 3 bases and J lost 6, with 15 bases in between. Germline V gene lookup returns CDR1 SQVTM and CDR2 ANQGSEA. In DNA form, the CDR3 reads TGCAGCGTTGATACGACAGGTACAGGCGAGCAGTACTTC. The encoded protein is CSVDTTGTGEQYF.

The V gene is TRBV5-5, the J gene TRBJ2-1, with D hard to call. Trimming removed 0 bases at V and 9 bases at J, with 7 bases between. This CDR3 comprises 12 residues. The germline gives CDR1 SGHKS, CDR2 YYEKEE (reference sequence). Here the CDR3 reads CASSLGLREQFF. The CDR3 DNA is TGTGCCAGCAGCTTGGGGTTACGTGAGCAGTTCTTC.

This clonotype has a handful of counts. CDR3 DNA: TGCGCCAGCAGCTTGATGGGTCCTGGGACAGGGGGTCCCACAGATACGCAGTATTTT. It encodes CASSLMGPGTGGPTDTQYF. The chain recombines TRBV5-1 with TRBJ2-3, with 11 bases identical to TRBD1. Trimming cost V 1 base and J 2 bases; bases outside gene matches: 12. Germline V gene data show CDR1 as SGHRS and CDR2 as YFSETQ. CDR3 length: 19 amino acids.

This clonotype appeared a few times. This chain uses TRBV29-1 with TRBJ2-1, with unresolved D. The CDR3 length is 13 residues. V gave up 3 bases and J gave up 6 bases, with 12 bases separating them. Germline values: CDR1 SQVTM, CDR2 ANQGSEA. The CDR3, as DNA: TGCAGCGTTGATTTTATCCGTGGCAATGAGCAGTTCTTC. Its translation is CSVDFIRGNEQFF.

The table lists this clonotype with a few counts. J is TRBJ2-7 and V is TRBV4-2, with D maybe TRBD2 (6 bases). V lost 5 bases and J lost 3, with 14 bases in between. This CDR3 contains 14 residues. Germline CDR1 is LGHNA and CDR2 is YNFKEQ. The CDR3 sequence is CASSNPGTFYEQYF. In DNA, the CDR3 is TGTGCCAGCAGCAACCCCGGGACTTTCTACGAGCAGTACTTC.

CDR3 sequence reads: CASSSTSSTDTQYF. CDR3 nucleotides: TGTGCCAGCAGCTCGACTTCTAGCACAGATACGCAGTATTTT. The chain is built from TRBV7-2 and TRBJ2-3; D is undetermined. The length of the CDR3 is 14 residues. Trimming stripped 4 bases from V and 0 bases from J, with 8 bases between. Per the germline V gene, CDR1 is SGHTA and CDR2 is FQGNSA.

This rearrangement joins TRBV5-8 to TRBJ2-6; D unresolved. CDR3 size: 15 residues. CDR1 is SGHTS and CDR2 is YDEGEE in the germline V gene. The ends were cut back, 4 bases at V and 0 bases at J, with 8 bases in the middle. The CDR3 spells CASSLYISGANVLTF. The DNA for the CDR3 is TGTGCCAGCAGCCTGTATATCTCTGGGGCCAACGTCCTGACTTTC.

Only a few counts were recorded for this clonotype. The rearrangement links TRBV4-3 to TRBJ2-3, with D possibly TRBD2 on 5 matching bases. Germline V gives CDR1 LGHNA, CDR2 YSLEER. The CDR3 extends over 15 amino acids. Between the trimmed V and J ends, which lost 4 bases and 3 bases, there was a span of 14 bases. CDR3 amino acids: CASSPTQAGTDTQYF. Written as DNA, the CDR3 is TGCGCCAGCAGCCCCACCCAGGCGGGTACAGATACGCAGTATTTT.

J is TRBJ2-7 and V is TRBV20-1, with 7 bases fitting TRBD2. The CDR3 covers 15 residues. J lost 3 bases, V lost 5 bases, and 13 bases had no gene match. Germline CDR1 reads DFQATT; CDR2 reads SNEGSKA (reference sequence). CDR3 sequence: CSAPRGGSPRYEQYF. The CDR3 DNA reads TGCAGTGCTCCCCGGGGCGGGAGTCCCCGCTACGAGCAGTACTTC.